The clone carrying this TCR beta chain was seen a handful of times. V was pared by 2 bases and J by 4 bases, with 7 bases between. The CDR3 runs 12 residues. The V gene's germline CDR1 is DFQATT and CDR2 SNEGSKA (reference sequence). These data originate in a study of identical twins' blood T cells. Methods used by the authors: Each library had 2.2 to 3.6 million CDR3 reads and about 85,000 to nearly 550,000 clonotypes. A single record per CDR3 protein comes from TCRdb applying MiXCR to the 5' RACE reads. TCRdb, not the original authors, processed these V and J calls. The table lists 350,000 to 400,000 distinct CDR3 sequences, 28% of them singletons. Three pairs of healthy female monozygous twins were the donors.

The specimen was PBMCs. The chain has TRBV20-1 and TRBJ2-3; the D is unclear. The clonotype comes from a woman aged 18 to 55 in good health. The CDR3 DNA follows: TGCAGTGCTAGACCCGGGTCAGATACGCAGTATTTT. This translates into CSARPGSDTQYF.